This record concerns one T cell receptor (beta chain) sequence. The antigen remains unidentified. Regions amplified from RNA transcripts were the TCR beta CDR3 regions. The study used the HTBI primer set for a first-round RT-PCR of the TCR CDR3. One entry per CDR3 protein, called by TCRdb with MiXCR from the multiplex PCR reads. The data contain about 100,000 distinct CDR3 sequences, roughly 15% of them seen just once; the ten biggest clones take up 35% to 45%. These data are taken from a study of T cells in Graves' hyperthyroidism and ophthalmopathy. On the study more broadly: Peripheral blood was collected at initial diagnosis, before any treatment. Whole-study results and caveats: By a 13 V-J model, ophthalmopathy was set apart from stable hyperthyroidism. Prediction of ophthalmopathy progression came a median 6.5 months pre-onset.

The TCR sequence derives from a woman aged 45-60 years with Graves' hyperthyroidism. Sample: blood.

The CDR3 loop is CASSLTAGGSDTQYF. CDR3 DNA sequence: TGTGCCAGCAGCTTAACGGCGGGAGGTTCGGATACGCAGTATTTT. This sequence joins TRBV11-2 and TRBJ2-3; 8 nucleotides align to TRBD2. The CDR3 is made up of 15 amino acids. Trimming took 2 bases from V and 6 from J; bases not matched to a gene: 7. Germline-derived CDR1 and CDR2 are SGHAT and FQNNGV.